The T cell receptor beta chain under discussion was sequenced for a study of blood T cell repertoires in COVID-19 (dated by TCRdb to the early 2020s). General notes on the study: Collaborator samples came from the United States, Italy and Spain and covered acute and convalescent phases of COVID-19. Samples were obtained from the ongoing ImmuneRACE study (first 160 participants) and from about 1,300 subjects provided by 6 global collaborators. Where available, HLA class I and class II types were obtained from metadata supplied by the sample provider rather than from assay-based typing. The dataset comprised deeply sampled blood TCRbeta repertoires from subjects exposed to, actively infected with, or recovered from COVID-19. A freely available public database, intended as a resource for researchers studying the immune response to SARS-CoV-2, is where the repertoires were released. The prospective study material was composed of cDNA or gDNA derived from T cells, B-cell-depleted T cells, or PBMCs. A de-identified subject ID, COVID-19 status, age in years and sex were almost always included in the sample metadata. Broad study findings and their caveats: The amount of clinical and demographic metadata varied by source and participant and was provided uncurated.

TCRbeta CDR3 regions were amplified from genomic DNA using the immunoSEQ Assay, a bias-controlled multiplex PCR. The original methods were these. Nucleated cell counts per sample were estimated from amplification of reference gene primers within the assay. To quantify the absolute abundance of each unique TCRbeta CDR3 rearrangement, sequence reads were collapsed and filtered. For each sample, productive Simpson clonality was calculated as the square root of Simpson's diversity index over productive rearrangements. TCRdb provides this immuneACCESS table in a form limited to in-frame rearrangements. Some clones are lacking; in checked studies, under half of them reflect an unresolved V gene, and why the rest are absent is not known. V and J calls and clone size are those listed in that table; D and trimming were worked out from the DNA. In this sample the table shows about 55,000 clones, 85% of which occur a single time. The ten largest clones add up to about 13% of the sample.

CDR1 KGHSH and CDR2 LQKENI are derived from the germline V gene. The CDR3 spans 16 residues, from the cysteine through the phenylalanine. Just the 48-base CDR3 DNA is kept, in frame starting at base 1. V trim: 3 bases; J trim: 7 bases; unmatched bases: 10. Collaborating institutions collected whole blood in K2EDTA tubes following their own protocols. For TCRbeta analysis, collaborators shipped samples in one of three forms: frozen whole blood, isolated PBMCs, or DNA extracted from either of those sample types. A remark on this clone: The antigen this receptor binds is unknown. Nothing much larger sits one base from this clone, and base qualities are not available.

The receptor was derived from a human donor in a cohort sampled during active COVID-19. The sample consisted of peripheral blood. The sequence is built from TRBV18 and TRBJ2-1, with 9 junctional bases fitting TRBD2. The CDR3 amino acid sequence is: CASSPGLAGRDNEQFF. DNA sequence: TGTGCCAGCTCACCGGGGCTAGCGGGACGGGATAATGAGCAGTTCTTC.